A single sample is the source of the 2 T cell receptor beta chains below, sequenced in a study of T cell responses to AZD1222 COVID-19 vaccine (dated by TCRdb to the early 2020s). Read against the paper, the sample's time point label means: baseline before first vaccination. The receptor library was made with the immunoSEQ multiplex PCR assay. Held by TCRdb, this immuneACCESS table contains in-frame sequences only and omits some clones. Under half of the omission traces to an unresolved V gene where checked; the cause of the rest is unknown. The sample data list fewer than 200,000 clones, and 85% to 90% of these were observed just once. The ten most abundant clones make up under 8% of the sample. The input for sequencing was peripheral blood, taken on day 0 of AZD1222 vaccination. These receptors all come from an adult in good health.

The chain employs TRBV19 and TRBJ2-3, with 8 bases identical to TRBD1. The CDR3 is 15 amino acids. The V segment lost 4 bases and the J segment 1 base; nucleotides outside the gene matches: 4. Germline loops: CDR1 LNHDA, CDR2 SQIVND (reference sequence). The DNA of the CDR3 is TGTGCCAGTAGTACAGGGGGCGGCCGCACAGATACGCAGTATTTT. Translated: CASSTGGGRTDTQYF.

The chain has TRBV5-6 and TRBJ1-3; D may be TRBD1 (5 bases). Looked up from germline, CDR1 is SGHDT and CDR2 is YYEEEE. This CDR3 is 15 amino acids long. V dropped 5 bases and J dropped 4 bases, with 16 bases sitting between them. CDR3 nucleotides: TGTGCCAGCAGTCCTGACGGGGGATTCGGAAACACCATATATTTT. This gives the protein CASSPDGGFGNTIYF.